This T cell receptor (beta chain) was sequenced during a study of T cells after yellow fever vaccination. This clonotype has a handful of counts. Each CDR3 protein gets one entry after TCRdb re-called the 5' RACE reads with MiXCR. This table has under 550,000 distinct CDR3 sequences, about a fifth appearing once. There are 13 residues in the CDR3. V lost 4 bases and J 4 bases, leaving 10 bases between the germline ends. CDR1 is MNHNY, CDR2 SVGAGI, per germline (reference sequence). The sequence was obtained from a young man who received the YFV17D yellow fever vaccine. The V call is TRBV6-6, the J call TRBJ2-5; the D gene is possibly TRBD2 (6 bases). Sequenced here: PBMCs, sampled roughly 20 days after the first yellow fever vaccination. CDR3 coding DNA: TGTGCCAGCAGTTGGGGGGTTCGAGAGACCCAGTACTTC. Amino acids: CASSWGVRETQYF.